Shown below are 28 T cell receptor beta chains from a single sample sequenced in a study of blood T cell repertoires in COVID-19. The repertoire was sequenced with immunoSEQ multiplex PCR; TCRdb's copy has only in-frame clones and lacks some. The table records 35,000 to 45,000 clones, roughly 80% of them present only once. The sample comprised peripheral blood. The source of these receptors is a man in his 70s with acute or convalescent COVID-19.

The chain uses TRBV4-3 and TRBJ1-2; D uncertain. Germline V gives CDR1 LGHNA, CDR2 YSLEER. Trimming stripped 1 base from V and 2 bases from J, with 11 bases between. The CDR3 consists of 15 residues. CDR3 nucleotide sequence: TGCGCCAGCAGCCAAGTCAACCGGGAAAACTATGGCTACACCTTC. Encoded protein: CASSQVNRENYGYTF.

V usage is TRBV7-8 and J usage is TRBJ1-5; possibly TRBD1 for D (5 bases). Germline V gives CDR1 SGHVS, CDR2 FQNEAQ. V was cut by 4 bases and J by 11 bases, with 15 bases left in between. The CDR3 has 13 residues. The CDR3 sequence: CASSSTGTKAQHF. The CDR3 nucleotides read TGTGCCAGCAGCTCCACCGGGACTAAGGCCCAGCATTTT. Supplemented by reference TRBV7-8 and TRBJ1-5, the full variable domain reads GAGVSQSPRYKVAKRGQDVALRCDPISGHVSLFWYQQALGQGPEFLTYFQNEAQLDKSGLPSDRFFAERPEGSVSTLKIQRTQQEDSAVYLCASSSTGTKAQHFGDGTRLSIL.

The CDR3 DNA reads as TGTGCCAGCAGACCGGGACAAAACTACGAGCAGTACTTC. Translated: CASRPGQNYEQYF. The V and J genes are TRBV7-2 and TRBJ2-7; a weak D match, TRBD1 (6 bases). There are 13 residues in the CDR3. Trimming cost V 6 bases and J 3 bases, with 12 bases left between them. Germline CDR1 is SGHTA and CDR2 is FQGNSA.

The V call is TRBV12-3 or TRBV12-4, the J call TRBJ2-1, with D maybe TRBD1 (6 bases). Trimming removed 8 bases at V and 7 bases at J, with 12 bases between. The CDR3 sequence is 12 residues long. CDR3 coding DNA: TGTGCCAGCCTAACACAGGGTAATGAGCAGTTCTTC. It translates to CASLTQGNEQFF.

This clone was observed a handful of times. In DNA form, the CDR3 reads TGTGCCAGCGCAGGGTTCATGAACACTGAAGCTTTCTTT. Translated: CASAGFMNTEAFF. This sequence joins TRBV27 and TRBJ1-1; TRBD1 might be the D (5 bases). This CDR3 has 13 residues. Germline V gene data show CDR1 as MNHEY and CDR2 as SMNVEV (reference sequence). V gave up 8 bases and J gave up 0 bases, with 10 bases separating them.

This clone was recorded only once. This chain links TRBV5-4 with TRBJ2-4; the D gene is possibly TRBD2 (5 bases). The CDR3 is 16 residues long. From germline, CDR1 is SGHNT and CDR2 YYREEE (reference sequence). The V end lost 3 bases, the J end lost 3 bases, and 16 bases lay between the germline ends. Written as DNA, the CDR3 is TGTGCCAGCAGCTCCCCTTTGAGGGAAGGCAAAAACATTCAGTACTTC. Its translation: CASSSPLREGKNIQYF. Together with reference TRBV5-4 and TRBJ2-4, the CDR3 gives the full variable domain: ETGVTQSPTHLIKTRGQQVTLRCSSQSGHNTVSWYQQALGQGPQFIFQYYREEENGRGNFPPRFSGLQFPNYSSELNVNALELDDSALYLCASSSPLREGKNIQYFGAGTRLSVL.

This chain uses TRBV7-3 with TRBJ2-1, with D perhaps TRBD1 (5 bases). This CDR3 spans 18 amino acids. From germline, CDR1 is SGHTA and CDR2 FQGTGA. Trimming stripped 3 bases from V and 0 bases from J, with 18 bases between. The DNA for the CDR3 is TGTGCCAGCAGCTTCCCCTTTATTCACAGGCTCTCCTACAATGAGCAGTTCTTC. This translates into CASSFPFIHRLSYNEQFF.

J is TRBJ2-5 and V is TRBV7-8; tentative D call: TRBD2 (6 bases). Germline V lookup: CDR1 SGHVS, CDR2 FQNEAQ. The V end lost 0 bases, the J end lost 5 bases, and 7 bases lay between the germline ends. The CDR3 contains 13 residues. The CDR3 nucleotides are TGTGCCAGCAGCTTAGCGGAGGGGGAGACCCAGTACTTC. Residues: CASSLAEGETQYF.

The chain combines TRBV11-3 with TRBJ1-5, with D perhaps matching TRBD1 (6 bases). The ends were cut back, 1 base at V and 1 base at J, with 11 bases in the middle. Germline-derived CDR1 and CDR2 are SGHNT and YENEEA. The CDR3 extends over 16 amino acids. For the CDR3, the DNA is TGTGCCAGCAGCTTAGCGGGGGGCATGAGCAATCAGCCCCAGCATTTT. As protein: CASSLAGGMSNQPQHF.

V is TRBV7-2 and J is TRBJ2-5, with D uncertain. V was cut by 2 bases and J by 1 base, with 8 bases left in between. The germline V gene has CDR1 SGHTA and CDR2 FQGNSA. The CDR3 sequence is 14 residues long. CDR3 sequence reads: CASSLMRSQETQYF. In nucleotides, the CDR3 is TGTGCCAGCAGCTTAATGAGGTCCCAAGAGACCCAGTACTTC.

This chain uses TRBV10-1 with TRBJ1-1, with 8 bases matching TRBD1. Germline CDR1 and CDR2: WNHNN and SYGVQD (reference sequence). This CDR3 contains 16 residues. The junction had 11 bases not matched to a gene; V was cut back by 6 bases and J by 2 bases. CDR3 DNA: TGCGCCAGCAGCGCGGACAGGGTGGGGAAAAACACTGAAGCTTTCTTT. This codes for CASSADRVGKNTEAFF.

The chain carries TRBV7-9 and TRBJ1-1; no clear D gene. Germline loops: CDR1 SEHNR, CDR2 FQNEAQ (reference sequence). The CDR3 runs to 14 residues. Trimming removed 1 base at V and 1 base at J, with 7 bases between. CDR3 DNA: TGTGCCAGCAGCTTAGTGAGGGCGAACACTGAAGCTTTCTTT. Its translation is CASSLVRANTEAFF.

The gene calls are TRBV28 and TRBJ2-2; perhaps TRBD1 as D (6 bases). The CDR3 is made up of 13 amino acids. V shed 9 bases and J shed 7 bases, with 15 bases lying between them. Germline CDR1 and CDR2: MDHEN and SYDVKM. The CDR3 region is CARVDSSGGELFF. The CDR3 nucleotides are TGTGCCAGGGTGGACAGTTCGGGCGGGGAGCTGTTTTTT. Full variable domain (rest looked up from reference TRBV28 and TRBJ2-2): DVKVTQSSRYLVKRTGEKVFLECVQDMDHENMFWYRQDPGLGLRLIYFSYDVKMKEKGDIPEGYSVSREKKERFSLILESASTNQTSMYLCARVDSSGGELFFGEGSRLTVL.

This clone has only a few counts. The chain joins TRBV9 to TRBJ2-1; 10 nucleotides agree with TRBD2. There are 16 residues in the CDR3. The ends lost 4 bases at V and 5 bases at J; junction bases unmatched: 9. The germline V gene has CDR1 SGDLS and CDR2 YYNGEE. The CDR3 here is CASSTRVAGGNNEQFF. The CDR3 nucleotides are TGTGCCAGCAGCACCCGGGTAGCGGGGGGCAACAATGAGCAGTTCTTC.

The chain links TRBV28 to TRBJ2-5; D gene unclear. V was pared by 2 bases and J by 5 bases, with 6 bases between. Germline lookup yields CDR1 MDHEN and CDR2 SYDVKM. The CDR3 covers 12 residues. The CDR3 region is CASSLTVETQYF. The CDR3 DNA sequence: TGTGCCAGCAGTTTAACGGTCGAGACCCAGTACTTC.

The V call is TRBV7-9, the J call TRBJ2-1; no reliable D call. Germline V CDR1 and CDR2: SEHNR, FQNEAQ (reference sequence). The V and J ends lost 0 bases and 3 bases respectively, with 6 bases between them. The CDR3 has 14 residues. Here the CDR3 DNA reads TGTGCCAGCAGCTTAGCCCTAGACTACAATGAGCAGTTCTTC. Its translation: CASSLALDYNEQFF.

This clone was seen only a few times. The genes are TRBV7-3 and TRBJ2-1, with 16 bases that match TRBD2. The CDR3 contains 19 residues. Looked up from germline, CDR1 is SGHTA and CDR2 is FQGTGA. V lost 2 bases and J lost 2; bases outside the gene matches: 6. This CDR3 reads CASSLEPGLAGGPYNEQFF. DNA of the CDR3: TGTGCCAGCAGCTTAGAGCCGGGACTAGCGGGGGGGCCCTACAATGAGCAGTTCTTC.

This chain uses TRBV7-9 with TRBJ1-5, with TRBD1 identical over 10 bases. The CDR3 covers 18 residues. With 7 bases clipped from V and 2 bases from J, the junction kept 14 bases outside the gene matches. CDR1 and CDR2 (germline): SEHNR, FQNEAQ (reference sequence). The CDR3 loop is CASTLVPGQGQGNQPQHF. In DNA form, the CDR3 reads TGTGCCAGCACTCTAGTCCCGGGACAGGGGCAAGGCAATCAGCCCCAGCATTTT.

The rearrangement joins TRBV7-2 to TRBJ2-5; 14 bases line up with TRBD2. There are 16 residues in the CDR3. Germline V lookup: CDR1 SGHTA, CDR2 FQGNSA. V shed 5 bases and J 7 bases; nucleotides not matched to a gene: 9. The CDR3 DNA sequence: TGTGCCAGCAGCCCGGGACTAGCGGGGGCCGGGGGGACCCAGTACTTC. Protein: CASSPGLAGAGGTQYF.

This sequence joins TRBV4-3 and TRBJ1-1; D might be TRBD1 (5 bases). CDR3 length equals 15 residues. The V end was cut by 1 base, the J end by 5 bases, with 14 bases between. Per the germline V gene, CDR1 is LGHNA and CDR2 is YSLEER. The CDR3 loop is CASSQGIRAGTEAFF. The CDR3 region has the DNA TGCGCCAGCAGCCAAGGAATCAGGGCGGGGACTGAAGCTTTCTTT.

The chain joins TRBV29-1 to TRBJ1-1, with D possibly being TRBD1 (5 bases). CDR1 SQVTM and CDR2 ANQGSEA come from the germline V gene. Trimming pared 7 bases from V and 1 base from J, leaving 7 bases between. This CDR3 has 11 amino acids. This CDR3 is CSATENTEAFF. The CDR3 bases are TGCAGCGCGACAGAGAACACTGAAGCTTTCTTT. The variable domain in full, completed from reference TRBV29-1 and TRBJ1-1, reads SAVISQKPSRDICQRGTSLTIQCQVDSQVTMMFWYRQQPGQSLTLIATANQGSEATYESGFVIDKFPISRPNLTFSTLTVSNMSPEDSSIYLCSATENTEAFFGQGTRLTVV.

The chain is built from TRBV5-4 and TRBJ1-1; the match to TRBD1 covers 9 bases. J lost 2 bases, V lost 5 bases, and 7 bases had no gene match. The CDR3 spans 15 residues. Germline values: CDR1 SGHNT, CDR2 YYREEE (reference sequence). Written as DNA, the CDR3 is TGTGCCAGCAGTTCGGACAGGGGTAAAAACACTGAAGCTTTCTTT. Its protein product is CASSSDRGKNTEAFF.

The chain combines TRBV4-3 with TRBJ1-3, with D tentatively TRBD1 (5 bases). CDR1 is LGHNA and CDR2 is YSLEER in the germline V gene. The germline V and J ends were trimmed by 5 bases and 0 bases, with 11 bases remaining between them. The CDR3 is 15 residues long. CDR3 in DNA: TGCGCCAGCAGCGGACACTGGAACTCTGGAAACACCATATATTTT. This codes for CASSGHWNSGNTIYF.

J is TRBJ1-2 and V is TRBV7-2, with 7 bases that match TRBD1. With V trimmed by 1 base and J by 6 bases, 8 bases remained unmatched. CDR3 length: 15 residues. Per the germline V gene, CDR1 is SGHTA and CDR2 is FQGNSA. In DNA form, the CDR3 reads TGTGCCAGCAGCTTAGTCGGGACAGCCCCCGATGGCTACACCTTC. This gives the protein CASSLVGTAPDGYTF.

The J gene is TRBJ1-5, the V gene TRBV18; TRBD1 aligns across 10 bases. This CDR3 region has 14 residues. Germline V gives CDR1 KGHSH, CDR2 LQKENI. V lost 4 bases, J lost 4 bases, and 1 base stayed unmatched. As DNA, the CDR3 is TGTGCCAGCTCACGGACAGGGGGGAATCAGCCCCAGCATTTT. This codes for CASSRTGGNQPQHF. The full variable domain, rest sourced from reference TRBV18 and TRBJ1-5, is NAGVMQNPRHLVRRRGQEARLRCSPMKGHSHVYWYRQLPEEGLKFMVYLQKENIIDESGMPKERFSAEFPKEGPSILRIQQVVRGDSAAYFCASSRTGGNQPQHFGDGTRLSIL.

The V and J genes are TRBV19 and TRBJ1-5, with D uncertain. V dropped 7 bases and J dropped 3 bases, with 13 bases sitting between them. The CDR3 covers 14 residues. Germline values: CDR1 LNHDA, CDR2 SQIVND (reference sequence). The CDR3 region has the DNA TGTGCCAGTAAGAGGGAGTTGGACAATCAGCCCCAGCATTTT. Protein sequence: CASKRELDNQPQHF.

V usage is TRBV23-1 and J usage is TRBJ1-1; no clear D gene. TRBV23-1 is known as an ORF, though its function is uncertain. The CDR3 is made up of 14 amino acids. V was shortened by 3 bases and J by 3 bases, with 11 bases between the two germline ends. The CDR3 DNA is TGCGCCAGCAGTCATAGGGAGTTGCACACTGAAGCTTTCTTT. It encodes CASSHRELHTEAFF.

The chain is built from TRBV11-3 and TRBJ2-1; 10 bases line up with TRBD2. V shed 5 bases, J shed 7 bases, and the junction held 11 bases outside the gene matches. CDR1 and CDR2 (germline): SGHNT, YENEEA. This CDR3 comprises 16 residues. The CDR3, as DNA: TGTGCCAGCAGCCCCATAAGCGGGGGGGCCCGAAATGAGCAGTTCTTC. Protein sequence: CASSPISGGARNEQFF.